Listed below are T cell receptor beta chains from one sample, sequenced in a study of long-term antiretroviral therapy in people with HIV. Here immunoSEQ multiplex PCR was the method, and the copy in TCRdb shows in-frame clones only, minus some. The sample records around 20,000 clones, around 80% being singletons. Sequenced here: unsorted PBMCs, sampled 0.6 years after starting antiretroviral therapy. The receptors were gathered from a woman aged 18-29 years with HIV. Both conserved end residues are part of each CDR3. Each record gives: CDR3 protein, CDR3 DNA, J gene, CDR3 length, clone size, V gene, D gene. A D gene is named only where the DNA matches it firmly. Size is omitted from some rows. Given values are once, few, many or a class for expanded clones.

CDR3 protein: CASSFGGRGEQYF; CDR3 DNA: TGTGCCAGCAGCTTCGGGGGGCGCGGCGAGCAGTACTTC; J gene: TRBJ2-7; CDR3 length: 13; clone size: -; V gene: TRBV7-2; D gene: -
CDR3 protein: CASSIDWGTGRFSTEAFF; CDR3 DNA: TGTGCCAGTAGTATAGATTGGGGGACAGGGCGATTCAGCACTGAAGCTTTCTTT; J gene: TRBJ1-1; CDR3 length: 18; clone size: -; V gene: TRBV19; D gene: TRBD1
CDR3 protein: CASSLGSHSGNTIYF; CDR3 DNA: TGTGCCAGCAGTTTAGGGTCGCACTCTGGAAACACCATATATTTT; J gene: TRBJ1-3; CDR3 length: 15; clone size: -; V gene: TRBV28; D gene: -
CDR3 protein: CASSLQGDGTDTQYF; CDR3 DNA: TGTGCCAGCAGTCTACAGGGGGATGGCACAGATACGCAGTATTTT; J gene: TRBJ2-3; CDR3 length: 15; clone size: -; V gene: TRBV6-6; D gene: TRBD1
CDR3 protein: CASSLGQGNAPFTDTQYF; CDR3 DNA: TGTGCCAGCAGCCTCGGACAGGGTAACGCACCGTTCACAGATACGCAGTATTTT; J gene: TRBJ2-3; CDR3 length: 18; clone size: -; V gene: TRBV7-8; D gene: TRBD1
CDR3 protein: CASSLGDTQYF; CDR3 DNA: TGTGCCAGCAGTTTAGGAGATACGCAGTATTTT; J gene: TRBJ2-3; CDR3 length: 11; clone size: few; V gene: TRBV27; D gene: -
CDR3 protein: CSALAQGTEQYF; CDR3 DNA: TGCAGCGCGCTAGCACAGGGGACCGAGCAGTACTTC; J gene: TRBJ2-7; CDR3 length: 12; clone size: -; V gene: TRBV29-1; D gene: TRBD1
CDR3 protein: CASSQRQSLSSYEQYF; CDR3 DNA: TGTGCCAGCAGCCAGAGACAGTCTTTATCCTCCTACGAGCAGTACTTC; J gene: TRBJ2-7; CDR3 length: 16; clone size: -; V gene: TRBV7-2; D gene: -
CDR3 protein: CASSSRGGTEAFF; CDR3 DNA: TGTGCCAGCAGCTCCCGGGGAGGGACTGAAGCTTTCTTT; J gene: TRBJ1-1; CDR3 length: 13; clone size: -; V gene: TRBV7-6; D gene: -
CDR3 protein: CASSFSGSDEQFF; CDR3 DNA: TGTGCCAGCAGTTTTAGCGGGAGCGATGAGCAGTTCTTC; J gene: TRBJ2-1; CDR3 length: 13; clone size: few; V gene: TRBV27; D gene: TRBD2
CDR3 protein: CASSLLSGDTEAFF; CDR3 DNA: TGTGCCAGCAGCTTACTTTCAGGGGACACTGAAGCTTTCTTT; J gene: TRBJ1-1; CDR3 length: 14; clone size: once; V gene: TRBV7-2; D gene: -
CDR3 protein: CASSSGGRINTEAFF; CDR3 DNA: TGTGCCAGCAGTTCTGGGGGGCGAATTAACACTGAAGCTTTCTTT; J gene: TRBJ1-1; CDR3 length: 15; clone size: -; V gene: TRBV28; D gene: -
CDR3 protein: CASSQGTGRSSYNSPLHF; CDR3 DNA: TGCGCCAGCAGCCAAGGGACAGGGAGGAGCTCCTATAATTCACCCCTCCACTTT; J gene: TRBJ1-6; CDR3 length: 18; clone size: -; V gene: TRBV4-3; D gene: TRBD1
CDR3 protein: CASESPRSYNEQFF; CDR3 DNA: TGTGCCAGCGAGTCCCCCCGCTCCTACAATGAGCAGTTCTTC; J gene: TRBJ2-1; CDR3 length: 14; clone size: once; V gene: TRBV2; D gene: -
CDR3 protein: CASSLPGTSGGDSYNEQFF; CDR3 DNA: TGCGCCAGCAGCCTTCCCGGGACTAGCGGGGGGGACTCCTACAATGAGCAGTTCTTC; J gene: TRBJ2-1; CDR3 length: 19; clone size: few; V gene: TRBV4-1; D gene: TRBD2
CDR3 protein: CASSQDRNYEQYF; CDR3 DNA: TGCGCCAGCAGCCAAGATCGGAACTACGAGCAGTACTTC; J gene: TRBJ2-7; CDR3 length: 13; clone size: few; V gene: TRBV4-3; D gene: -
CDR3 protein: CASSLIGAQPQHF; CDR3 DNA: TGTGCCAGCAGCTTAATCGGGGCCCAGCCCCAGCATTTT; J gene: TRBJ1-5; CDR3 length: 13; clone size: once; V gene: TRBV7-6; D gene: -
CDR3 protein: CASSSLAGGQETQYF; CDR3 DNA: TGTGCCAGCAGCTCACTAGCGGGGGGCCAAGAGACCCAGTACTTC; J gene: TRBJ2-5; CDR3 length: 15; clone size: -; V gene: TRBV7-2; D gene: TRBD2
CDR3 protein: CASSLAAGGVYGYTF; CDR3 DNA: TGTGCCAGCAGCTTAGCGGCGGGGGGCGTCTATGGCTACACCTTC; J gene: TRBJ1-2; CDR3 length: 15; clone size: medium-sized; V gene: TRBV7-6; D gene: -
CDR3 protein: CASSFALGQGDDEKLFF; CDR3 DNA: TGTGCCAGCAGCTTCGCCTTAGGACAGGGGGACGATGAAAAACTGTTTTTT; J gene: TRBJ1-4; CDR3 length: 17; clone size: -; V gene: TRBV11-2; D gene: TRBD1
CDR3 protein: CASRLAGKETQYF; CDR3 DNA: TGCGCCAGCAGACTAGCGGGGAAAGAGACCCAGTACTTC; J gene: TRBJ2-5; CDR3 length: 13; clone size: -; V gene: TRBV10-2; D gene: TRBD2
CDR3 protein: CASSRQDSNQPQHF; CDR3 DNA: TGTGCCAGCTCACGACAGGATAGCAATCAGCCCCAGCATTTT; J gene: TRBJ1-5; CDR3 length: 14; clone size: few; V gene: TRBV9; D gene: -
CDR3 protein: CASSTSANTDTQYF; CDR3 DNA: TGTGCCAGTAGTACTAGCGCCAACACAGATACGCAGTATTTT; J gene: TRBJ2-3; CDR3 length: 14; clone size: -; V gene: TRBV19; D gene: -
CDR3 protein: CASSLALGSDTEAFF; CDR3 DNA: TGCGCCAGCAGCTTGGCACTTGGGAGTGACACTGAAGCTTTCTTT; J gene: TRBJ1-1; CDR3 length: 15; clone size: -; V gene: TRBV5-1; D gene: -
CDR3 protein: CASPKDRLGGYTF; CDR3 DNA: TGTGCCAGCCCCAAGGACAGGTTAGGCGGCTACACCTTC; J gene: TRBJ1-2; CDR3 length: 13; clone size: -; V gene: TRBV6-1; D gene: TRBD1
CDR3 protein: CATSPHLQGHQPQHF; CDR3 DNA: TGTGCCACCAGCCCCCATCTACAGGGCCATCAGCCCCAGCATTTT; J gene: TRBJ1-5; CDR3 length: 15; clone size: -; V gene: TRBV15; D gene: -
CDR3 protein: CASSVEGLPTYEQYF; CDR3 DNA: TGTGCCAGCAGCGTAGAGGGACTCCCTACCTACGAGCAGTACTTC; J gene: TRBJ2-7; CDR3 length: 15; clone size: -; V gene: TRBV9; D gene: -
CDR3 protein: CASSPTGGHEQYF; CDR3 DNA: TGTGCCAGCAGCCCAACAGGGGGCCACGAGCAGTACTTC; J gene: TRBJ2-7; CDR3 length: 13; clone size: -; V gene: TRBV14; D gene: TRBD1
CDR3 protein: CASSLDRGGGGTYEQYF; CDR3 DNA: TGTGCCAGCAGCTTAGATAGGGGGGGCGGAGGGACCTACGAGCAGTACTTC; J gene: TRBJ2-7; CDR3 length: 17; clone size: once; V gene: TRBV7-8; D gene: -
CDR3 protein: CASRETGTNQPQHF; CDR3 DNA: TGTGCCAGCAGGGAGACAGGGACTAATCAGCCCCAGCATTTT; J gene: TRBJ1-5; CDR3 length: 14; clone size: -; V gene: TRBV6-5; D gene: TRBD1
CDR3 protein: CASSFSHEQYF; CDR3 DNA: TGTGCCAGCAGTTTTAGCCACGAGCAGTACTTC; J gene: TRBJ2-7; CDR3 length: 11; clone size: -; V gene: TRBV28; D gene: -
CDR3 protein: CASSPDRPSYEQYF; CDR3 DNA: TGTGCCAGCAGTCCTGACAGGCCCTCCTACGAGCAGTACTTC; J gene: TRBJ2-7; CDR3 length: 14; clone size: -; V gene: TRBV27; D gene: -
CDR3 protein: CASSPPGGREKLFF; CDR3 DNA: TGTGCCAGCAGTCCCCCAGGGGGACGGGAAAAACTGTTTTTT; J gene: TRBJ1-4; CDR3 length: 14; clone size: -; V gene: TRBV6-5; D gene: TRBD1
CDR3 protein: CASRRDRESDTQYF; CDR3 DNA: TGTGCCAGCAGGAGGGACAGGGAATCAGATACGCAGTATTTT; J gene: TRBJ2-3; CDR3 length: 14; clone size: -; V gene: TRBV5-4; D gene: TRBD1
CDR3 protein: CASSQVGFSGSQETQYF; CDR3 DNA: TGTGCCAGCAGCCAGGTGGGGTTCTCAGGGTCCCAAGAGACCCAGTACTTC; J gene: TRBJ2-5; CDR3 length: 17; clone size: -; V gene: TRBV14; D gene: -
CDR3 protein: CASKGDSLYNEQFF; CDR3 DNA: TGTGCAAGCAAAGGGGATTCCCTTTACAATGAGCAGTTCTTC; J gene: TRBJ2-1; CDR3 length: 14; clone size: -; V gene: TRBV25-1; D gene: -
CDR3 protein: CASSPTSGSASEQYF; CDR3 DNA: TGTGCCAGCTCACCTACTAGCGGGAGTGCATCCGAGCAGTACTTC; J gene: TRBJ2-7; CDR3 length: 15; clone size: -; V gene: TRBV18; D gene: TRBD2
CDR3 protein: CASSTRGQRNDGYTF; CDR3 DNA: TGTGCCAGCAGCACCAGGGGGCAGCGGAACGATGGCTACACCTTC; J gene: TRBJ1-2; CDR3 length: 15; clone size: -; V gene: TRBV7-9; D gene: TRBD1
CDR3 protein: CASALANTEAFF; CDR3 DNA: TGTGCCAGTGCTTTGGCGAACACTGAAGCTTTCTTT; J gene: TRBJ1-1; CDR3 length: 12; clone size: -; V gene: TRBV2; D gene: -
CDR3 protein: CASSQEKGPQGPLYNEQFF; CDR3 DNA: TGTGCCAGCAGCCAGGAAAAGGGCCCCCAGGGGCCACTCTACAATGAGCAGTTCTTC; J gene: TRBJ2-1; CDR3 length: 19; clone size: -; V gene: TRBV4-2; D gene: -
CDR3 protein: CASSEGQGNTIYF; CDR3 DNA: TGTGCCAGCAGCGAAGGACAGGGAAACACCATATATTTT; J gene: TRBJ1-3; CDR3 length: 13; clone size: once; V gene: TRBV9; D gene: -
CDR3 protein: CASSLGTGSRETQYF; CDR3 DNA: TGTGCCAGCAGCTTAGGAACCGGGAGTAGAGAGACCCAGTACTTC; J gene: TRBJ2-5; CDR3 length: 15; clone size: -; V gene: TRBV7-9; D gene: -
CDR3 protein: CASSLGPGSKETQYF; CDR3 DNA: TGTGCCAGCAGCTTAGGACCCGGGAGCAAAGAGACCCAGTACTTC; J gene: TRBJ2-5; CDR3 length: 15; clone size: -; V gene: TRBV7-2; D gene: -
CDR3 protein: CASSYLAEKLFF; CDR3 DNA: TGTGCCAGCAGCTATCTGGCGGAAAAACTGTTTTTT; J gene: TRBJ1-4; CDR3 length: 12; clone size: -; V gene: TRBV7-2; D gene: -
CDR3 protein: CASSLRTSGSYEQYF; CDR3 DNA: TGTGCCAGCAGCTTAAGGACTAGCGGCTCCTACGAGCAGTACTTC; J gene: TRBJ2-7; CDR3 length: 15; clone size: -; V gene: TRBV7-8; D gene: TRBD2
CDR3 protein: CASSVGGTSAETQYF; CDR3 DNA: TGTGCCAGCAGCGTAGGGGGGACTAGCGCGGAGACCCAGTACTTC; J gene: TRBJ2-5; CDR3 length: 15; clone size: -; V gene: TRBV9; D gene: TRBD2
CDR3 protein: CGCFNEKLFF; CDR3 DNA: TGCGGCTGTTTTAATGAAAAACTGTTTTTT; J gene: TRBJ1-4; CDR3 length: 10; clone size: -; V gene: TRBV29-1; D gene: -
CDR3 protein: CASSVGSGESYEQYF; CDR3 DNA: TGTGCCAGCAGCGTAGGTAGCGGGGAATCCTACGAGCAGTACTTC; J gene: TRBJ2-7; CDR3 length: 15; clone size: once; V gene: TRBV9; D gene: TRBD2
CDR3 protein: CAISGNDQETQYF; CDR3 DNA: TGTGCCATCAGCGGAAACGACCAAGAGACCCAGTACTTC; J gene: TRBJ2-5; CDR3 length: 13; clone size: -; V gene: TRBV10-3; D gene: -
CDR3 protein: CASSFDRAGTGELFF; CDR3 DNA: TGTGCCAGCAGCTTCGACAGGGCGGGTACCGGGGAGCTGTTTTTT; J gene: TRBJ2-2; CDR3 length: 15; clone size: -; V gene: TRBV13; D gene: TRBD1
CDR3 protein: CASRAAGREQYF; CDR3 DNA: TGTGCCAGCAGGGCAGCGGGACGCGAGCAGTACTTC; J gene: TRBJ2-7; CDR3 length: 12; clone size: -; V gene: TRBV28; D gene: TRBD2
CDR3 protein: CASSHVSGKGTADTQYF; CDR3 DNA: TGTGCCAGCAGTCACGTAAGCGGGAAGGGAACGGCAGATACGCAGTATTTT; J gene: TRBJ2-3; CDR3 length: 17; clone size: -; V gene: TRBV28; D gene: TRBD2
CDR3 protein: CASSSMTGWTTEAFF; CDR3 DNA: TGTGCCAGCAGTTCCATGACAGGGTGGACGACTGAAGCTTTCTTT; J gene: TRBJ1-1; CDR3 length: 15; clone size: -; V gene: TRBV28; D gene: TRBD1
CDR3 protein: CASSHPGGQPNYEQYF; CDR3 DNA: TGTGCCAGCAGCCATCCCGGAGGGCAGCCAAACTACGAGCAGTACTTC; J gene: TRBJ2-7; CDR3 length: 16; clone size: -; V gene: TRBV7-2; D gene: -
CDR3 protein: CASSEGGGYQPQHF; CDR3 DNA: TGTGCCAGCAGTGAAGGGGGAGGGTATCAGCCCCAGCATTTT; J gene: TRBJ1-5; CDR3 length: 14; clone size: -; V gene: TRBV2; D gene: -
CDR3 protein: CACPQTLGIPRGPDTQYF; CDR3 DNA: TGTGCCTGCCCCCAGACTCTAGGGATTCCCAGAGGTCCAGATACGCAGTATTTT; J gene: TRBJ2-3; CDR3 length: 18; clone size: -; V gene: TRBV30; D gene: -
CDR3 protein: CASSFLAGGVSGELFF; CDR3 DNA: TGTGCCAGCAGTTTCCTTGCGGGGGGGGTCTCCGGGGAGCTGTTTTTT; J gene: TRBJ2-2; CDR3 length: 16; clone size: -; V gene: TRBV27; D gene: TRBD2
CDR3 protein: CASSALGPMNTEAFF; CDR3 DNA: TGTGCCAGCAGCGCCTTGGGACCTATGAACACTGAAGCTTTCTTT; J gene: TRBJ1-1; CDR3 length: 15; clone size: -; V gene: TRBV9; D gene: -
CDR3 protein: CASSMADNGELFF; CDR3 DNA: TGTGCCAGCAGCATGGCGGATAACGGGGAGCTGTTTTTT; J gene: TRBJ2-2; CDR3 length: 13; clone size: -; V gene: TRBV9; D gene: -
CDR3 protein: CASTLEPTGGRSNQPQHF; CDR3 DNA: TGTGCCAGCACCCTAGAACCGACAGGGGGCCGAAGCAATCAGCCCCAGCATTTT; J gene: TRBJ1-5; CDR3 length: 18; clone size: -; V gene: TRBV2; D gene: TRBD1